This T cell receptor beta chain was recorded in a study of PD-1 blockade in classical Hodgkin lymphoma. Overall study: Administration of nivolumab to patients was at 3 mg/kg intravenously every 2 weeks.

Relapse after autologous stem cell transplantation occurred in every patient, and brentuximab vedotin exposure varied. This clone was counted only a few times. Its matching antigen is unknown. Study results and caveats: TCR diversity at baseline was reported to be reduced in newly diagnosed patients relative to healthy donors. Whoever responded completely had baseline diversity much like that seen in newly diagnosed patients. CD4+ TCR diversity, unlike CD8+, climbed significantly by C4D1.

Assay: immunoSEQ multiplex PCR; the TCRdb copy retains only in-frame clones and omits some. The repertoire consists of roughly 140,000 clones, with about 81% occurring once and the leading ten covering 7.5% to 9.5%. Germline CDR1 is LNHDA and CDR2 is SQIVND (reference sequence). The V and J ends lost 2 bases and 6 bases respectively, with 10 bases between them. The CDR3 runs 13 residues. This chain joins TRBV19 and TRBJ1-2, with D hard to call. The receptor was isolated from a human donor with classical Hodgkin lymphoma. The input for sequencing was peripheral blood mononuclear cells (PBMCs), taken before the second cycle of nivolumab. The CDR3 DNA sequence: TGTGCCAGTAGTATACAGGCCTTAAATGGCTACACCTTC. The encoded protein is CASSIQALNGYTF.